This TCR beta chain derives from a study of cytomegalovirus exposure and HLA in healthy donors. Across the study: A prior analysis found some 110 million unique TCR beta sequences from 170 million or so T cells.

Trimming removed 3 bases from V and 2 bases from J; junction bases left unmatched: 6. This CDR3 has 15 residues. Germline CDR1 reads SGDLS; CDR2 reads YYNGEE. The PCR ran on 60 Vbeta and 13 Jbeta primers. In the source study's methods: Later analysis identified approximately 88 million unique TCR beta chains, approximately 11 million shared. Sequenced by immunoSEQ multiplex PCR; TCRdb stores in-frame clones only, minus some. That table furnishes V, J and clone size, whereas the DNA furnished D and trimming. Among approximately 220,000 clones, approximately 83% were seen once, and the ten largest hold more than 0.6%.

The sequencing input was PBMCs. The clonotype was recovered from a boy under 10 years old in good health and CMV-seronegative. The V and J genes are TRBV9 and TRBJ1-2; TRBD1 aligns across 8 bases. CDR3 loop: CASSAMTGVNYGYTF. The DNA of the CDR3 is TGTGCCAGCAGCGCGATGACAGGGGTGAACTATGGCTACACCTTC. Complete variable domain (other parts from reference TRBV9 and TRBJ1-2): DSGVTQTPKHLITATGQRVTLRCSPRSGDLSVYWYQQSLDQGLQFLIQYYNGEERAKGNILERFSAQQFPDLHSELNLSSLELGDSALYFCASSAMTGVNYGYTFGSGTRLTVV.